The sequence of this TCR beta chain was determined in a study of blood T cell repertoires in COVID-19. Unmatched junction bases numbered 6, after V lost 7 bases and J lost 1 base. This CDR3 has 15 amino acids. Germline-derived CDR1 and CDR2 are SGHRS and YFSETQ. Produced via immunoSEQ multiplex PCR; TCRdb's table is partial and in-frame only. The repertoire holds under 250,000 clones, approximately 82% seen once, with around 2% in the top ten. Sequenced material: peripheral blood. The chain employs TRBV5-1 and TRBJ2-3; 10 bases fit TRBD1. This clonotype was obtained from a man in his thirties or forties who had recovered from COVID-19. The CDR3 nucleotides are TGCGCCAGCCGGGAAGGGACAGGGGGCACAGATACGCAGTATTTT. Its translation: CASREGTGGTDTQYF.